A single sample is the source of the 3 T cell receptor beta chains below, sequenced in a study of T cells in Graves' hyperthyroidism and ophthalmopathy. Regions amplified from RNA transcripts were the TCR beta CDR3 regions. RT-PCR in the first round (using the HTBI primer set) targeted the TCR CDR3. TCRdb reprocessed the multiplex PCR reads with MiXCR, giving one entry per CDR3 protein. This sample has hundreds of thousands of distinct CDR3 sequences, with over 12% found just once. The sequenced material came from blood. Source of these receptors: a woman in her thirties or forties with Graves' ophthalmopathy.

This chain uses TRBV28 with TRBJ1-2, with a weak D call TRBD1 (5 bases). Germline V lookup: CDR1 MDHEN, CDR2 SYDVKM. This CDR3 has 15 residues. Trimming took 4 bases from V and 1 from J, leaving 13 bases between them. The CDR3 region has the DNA TGTGCCAGCAGTTCCCCGGGAGGGGTTAACTATGGCTACACCTTC. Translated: CASSSPGGVNYGYTF.

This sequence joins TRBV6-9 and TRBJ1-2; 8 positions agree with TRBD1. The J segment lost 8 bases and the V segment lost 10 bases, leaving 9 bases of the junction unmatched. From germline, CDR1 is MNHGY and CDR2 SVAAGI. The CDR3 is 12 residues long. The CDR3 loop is CATKDRVGGYTF. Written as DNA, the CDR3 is TGTGCCACCAAGGACAGGGTAGGGGGCTACACCTTC.

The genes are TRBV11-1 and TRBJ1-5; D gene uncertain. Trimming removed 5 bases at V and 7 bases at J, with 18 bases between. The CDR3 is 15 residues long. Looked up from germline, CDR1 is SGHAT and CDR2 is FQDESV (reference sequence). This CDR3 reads CASSEDGVSGQPQHF. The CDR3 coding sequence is TGTGCCAGCAGCGAAGATGGGGTTTCGGGACAGCCCCAGCATTTT.